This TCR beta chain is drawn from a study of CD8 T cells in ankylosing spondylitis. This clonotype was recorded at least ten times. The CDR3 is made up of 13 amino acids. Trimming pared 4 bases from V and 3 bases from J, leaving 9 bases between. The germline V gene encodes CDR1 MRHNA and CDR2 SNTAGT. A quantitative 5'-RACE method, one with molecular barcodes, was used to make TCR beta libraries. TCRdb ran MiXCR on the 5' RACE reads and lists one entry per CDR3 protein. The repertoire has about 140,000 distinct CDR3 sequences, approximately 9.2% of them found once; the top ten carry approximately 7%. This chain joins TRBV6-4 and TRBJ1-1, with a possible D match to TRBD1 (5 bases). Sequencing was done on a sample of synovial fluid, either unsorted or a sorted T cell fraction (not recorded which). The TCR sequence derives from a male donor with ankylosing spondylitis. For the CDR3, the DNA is TGTGCCAGCAGTGTGGGGGAGCACACTGAAGCTTTCTTT. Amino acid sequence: CASSVGEHTEAFF.